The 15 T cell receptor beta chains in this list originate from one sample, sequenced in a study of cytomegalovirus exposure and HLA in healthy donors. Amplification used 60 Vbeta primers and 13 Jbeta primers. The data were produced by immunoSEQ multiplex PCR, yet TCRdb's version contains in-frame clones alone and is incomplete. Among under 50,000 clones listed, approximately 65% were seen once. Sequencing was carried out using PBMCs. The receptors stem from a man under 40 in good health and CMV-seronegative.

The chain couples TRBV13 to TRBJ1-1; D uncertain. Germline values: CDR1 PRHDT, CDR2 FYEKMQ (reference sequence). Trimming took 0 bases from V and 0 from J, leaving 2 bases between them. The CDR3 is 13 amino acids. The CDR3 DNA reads TGTGCCAGCAGCTTAGGCATGAACACTGAAGCTTTCTTT. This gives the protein CASSLGMNTEAFF.

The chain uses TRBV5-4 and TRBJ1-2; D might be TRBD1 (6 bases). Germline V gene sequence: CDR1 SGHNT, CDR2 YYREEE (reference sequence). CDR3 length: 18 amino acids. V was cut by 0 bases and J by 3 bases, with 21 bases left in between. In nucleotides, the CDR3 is TGTGCCAGCAGCTTGGATCGGCAGGGTAGGGGGAAGGACTATGGCTACACCTTC. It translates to CASSLDRQGRGKDYGYTF.

The DNA of the CDR3 is TGTGCCAGCAGTGGAGGACTAGCGGGCCTCCTGAGCTCCTACGAGCAGTACTTC. Its protein is CASSGGLAGLLSSYEQYF. V is TRBV6-1 and J is TRBJ2-7, with 11 bases fitting TRBD2. The CDR3 is made up of 18 amino acids. From germline, CDR1 is MNHNS and CDR2 SASEGT. V was pared by 4 bases and J by 0 bases, with 11 bases of the junction left unmatched.

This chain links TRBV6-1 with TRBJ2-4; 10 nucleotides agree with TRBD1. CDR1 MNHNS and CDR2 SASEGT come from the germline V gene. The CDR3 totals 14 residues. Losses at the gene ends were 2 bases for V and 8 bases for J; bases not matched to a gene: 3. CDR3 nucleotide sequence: TGTGCCAGCAGTGAATCGGGACAGGGGTACATTCAGTACTTC. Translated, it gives CASSESGQGYIQYF.

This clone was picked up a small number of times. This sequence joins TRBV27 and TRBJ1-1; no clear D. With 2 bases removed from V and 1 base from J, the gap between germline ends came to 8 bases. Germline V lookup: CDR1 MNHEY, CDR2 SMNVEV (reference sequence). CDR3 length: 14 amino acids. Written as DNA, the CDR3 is TGTGCCAGCAGTTTACAGGCCGAGAACACTGAAGCTTTCTTT. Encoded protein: CASSLQAENTEAFF.

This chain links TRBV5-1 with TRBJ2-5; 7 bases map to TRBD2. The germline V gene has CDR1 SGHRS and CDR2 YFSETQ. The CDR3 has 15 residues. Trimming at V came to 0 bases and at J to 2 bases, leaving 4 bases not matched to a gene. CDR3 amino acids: CASSLVSSGQETQYF. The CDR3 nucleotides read TGCGCCAGCAGCTTGGTATCTAGCGGACAAGAGACCCAGTACTTC.

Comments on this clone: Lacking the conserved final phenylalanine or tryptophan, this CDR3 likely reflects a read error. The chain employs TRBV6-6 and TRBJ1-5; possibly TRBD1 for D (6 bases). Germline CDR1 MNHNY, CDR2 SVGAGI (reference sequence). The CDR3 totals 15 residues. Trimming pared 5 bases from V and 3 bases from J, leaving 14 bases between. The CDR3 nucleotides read TGTGCCAGCAGTCCCCTGACAGGAACCAATCAGCCCCAGCATGTT. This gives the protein CASSPLTGTNQPQHV.

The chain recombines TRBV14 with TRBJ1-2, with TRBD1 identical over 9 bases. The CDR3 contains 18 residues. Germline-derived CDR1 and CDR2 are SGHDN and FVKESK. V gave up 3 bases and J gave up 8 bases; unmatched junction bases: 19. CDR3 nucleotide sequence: TGTGCCAGCAGCCATTTCCGAAGACAGGGGGGAGATGCTCAAGGCTACACCTTC. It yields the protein CASSHFRRQGGDAQGYTF.

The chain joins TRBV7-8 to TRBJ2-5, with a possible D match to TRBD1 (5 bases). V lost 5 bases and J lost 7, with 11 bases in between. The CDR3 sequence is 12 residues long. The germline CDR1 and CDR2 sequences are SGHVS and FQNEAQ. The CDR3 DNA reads TGTGCCAGCAGCGAACCTAGGGGGACCCAGTACTTC. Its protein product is CASSEPRGTQYF.

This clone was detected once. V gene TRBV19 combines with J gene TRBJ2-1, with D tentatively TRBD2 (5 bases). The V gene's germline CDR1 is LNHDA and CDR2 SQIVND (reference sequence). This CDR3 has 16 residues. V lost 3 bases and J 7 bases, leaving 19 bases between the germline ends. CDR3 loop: CASSIRLAGLGNEQFF. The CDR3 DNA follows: TGTGCCAGTAGTATTAGGCTAGCTGGTCTAGGGAATGAGCAGTTCTTC.

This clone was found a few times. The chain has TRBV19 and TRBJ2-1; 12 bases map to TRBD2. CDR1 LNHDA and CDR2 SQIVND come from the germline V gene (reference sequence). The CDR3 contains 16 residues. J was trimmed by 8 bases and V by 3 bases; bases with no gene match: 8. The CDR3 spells CASSMTSGSLIHEQFF. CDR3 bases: TGTGCCAGTAGTATGACTAGCGGGAGCCTTATCCATGAGCAGTTCTTC.

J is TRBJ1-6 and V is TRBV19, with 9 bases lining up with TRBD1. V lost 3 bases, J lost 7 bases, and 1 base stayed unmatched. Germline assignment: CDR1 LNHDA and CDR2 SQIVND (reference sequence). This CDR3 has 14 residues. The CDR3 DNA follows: TGTGCCAGTAGTATCACAGGGGGCAATTCACCCCTCCACTTT. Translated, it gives CASSITGGNSPLHF.

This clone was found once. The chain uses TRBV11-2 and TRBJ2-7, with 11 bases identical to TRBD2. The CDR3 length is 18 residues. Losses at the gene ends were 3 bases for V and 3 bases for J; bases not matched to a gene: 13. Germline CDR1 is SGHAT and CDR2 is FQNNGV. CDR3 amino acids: CASSFGLAGGLLGYEQYF. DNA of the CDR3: TGTGCCAGCAGCTTTGGGCTAGCGGGAGGCTTATTGGGCTACGAGCAGTACTTC.

CDR3 loop: CASSPTSGRAKNIQYF. In DNA, the CDR3 is TGTGCCAGCAGCCCAACTAGCGGGAGAGCCAAAAACATTCAGTACTTC. The chain links TRBV25-1 to TRBJ2-4, with TRBD2 identical over 11 bases. Germline CDR1 is MGHDK and CDR2 is SYGVNS. The V segment lost 6 bases and the J segment 0 bases; nucleotides outside the gene matches: 4. This CDR3 region has 16 residues.

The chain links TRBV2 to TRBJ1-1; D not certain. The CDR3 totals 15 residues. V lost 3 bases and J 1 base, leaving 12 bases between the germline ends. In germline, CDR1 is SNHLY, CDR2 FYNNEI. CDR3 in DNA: TGTGCCAGCAGTGAGCCGCCCCGGGAGAACACTGAAGCTTTCTTT. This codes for CASSEPPRENTEAFF.